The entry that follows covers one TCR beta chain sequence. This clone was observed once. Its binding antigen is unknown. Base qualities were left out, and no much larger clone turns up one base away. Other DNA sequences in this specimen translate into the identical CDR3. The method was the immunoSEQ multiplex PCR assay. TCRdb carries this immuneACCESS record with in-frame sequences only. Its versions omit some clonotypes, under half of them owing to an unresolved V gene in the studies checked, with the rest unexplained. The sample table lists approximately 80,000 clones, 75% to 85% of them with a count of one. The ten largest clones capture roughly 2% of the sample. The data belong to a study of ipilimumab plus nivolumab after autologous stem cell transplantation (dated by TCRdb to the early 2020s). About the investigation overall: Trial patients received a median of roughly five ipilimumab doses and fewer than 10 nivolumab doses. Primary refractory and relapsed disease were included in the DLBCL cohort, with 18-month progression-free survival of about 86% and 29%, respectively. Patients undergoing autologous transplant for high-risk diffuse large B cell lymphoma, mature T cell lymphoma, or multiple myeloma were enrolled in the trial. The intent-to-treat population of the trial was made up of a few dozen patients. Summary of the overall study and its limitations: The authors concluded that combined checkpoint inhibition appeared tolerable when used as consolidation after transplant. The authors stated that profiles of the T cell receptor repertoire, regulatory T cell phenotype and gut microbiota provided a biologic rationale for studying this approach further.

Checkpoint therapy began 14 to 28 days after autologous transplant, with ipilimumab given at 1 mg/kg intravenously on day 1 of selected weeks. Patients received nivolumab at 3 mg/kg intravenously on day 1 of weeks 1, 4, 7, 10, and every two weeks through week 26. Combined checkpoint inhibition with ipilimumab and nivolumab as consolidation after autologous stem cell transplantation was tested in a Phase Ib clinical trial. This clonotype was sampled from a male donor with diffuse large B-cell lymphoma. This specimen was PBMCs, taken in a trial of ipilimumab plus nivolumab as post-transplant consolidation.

The DNA reads as follows: TGTGCCAGCTCACCCGGCGAAGATCAGCCCCAGCATTTT. This sequence encodes CASSPGEDQPQHF. The rearrangement joined TRBV18 to TRBJ1-5, with the D gene not confidently named. The V end loses 3 bases and the J end loses 5 bases, and a stretch of 8 bases separates them. Measured from the cysteine to the phenylalanine, the CDR3 is 13 residues long. CDR3 DNA is the only sequence kept; it has 39 bases, read in frame from the first base. From the germline V gene, CDR1 is KGHSH and CDR2 is LQKENI.